This T cell receptor beta chain emerged from a study of T cells in Graves' hyperthyroidism and ophthalmopathy. Germline V gene sequence: CDR1 ENHRY, CDR2 SYGVKD. The ends were cut back, 3 bases at V and 0 bases at J, with 10 bases in the middle. The CDR3 is 15 amino acids. In its sample, this clonotype was seen many times. TCR beta CDR3 region amplification was performed from RNA transcripts. HTBI primers were used for first-round RT-PCR of the TCR CDR3. In TCRdb, the multiplex PCR reads were re-called with MiXCR into one record per CDR3 protein. The sample lists roughly 570,000 distinct CDR3 sequences, 46% occurring once.

This chain joins TRBV10-3 and TRBJ2-3; D is perhaps TRBD2 (5 bases). This receptor was identified in a woman between 18 and 30 years old with Graves' hyperthyroidism. Sequencing was carried out using peripheral blood or thyroid tissue (not recorded which). CDR3 in DNA: TGTGCCATCAGTGACCGGCGGACTAGCACAGATACGCAGTATTTT. Its protein is CAISDRRTSTDTQYF.